A single sample gave rise to the 24 T cell receptor beta chains below, sequenced in a study of human T cells and chemical hapten exposure (dated by TCRdb to the early 2020s). The time point label, read with the paper, signifies: pre-sensitization, week 0. The treatment or condition label here, explained by the study, means: therapeutic diphenylcyclopropenone sensitization with weekly scalp DPC. The library was built by means of RACE. The instrument was a NextSeq 500. The raw public data were reprocessed by TCRdb itself: fastp quality trimming at Q25, MiXCR clonotype calling, in-frame beta chains only. Entries that share a CDR3 protein sequence are merged under the most common genes and DNA. The sample table records 200,000 to 300,000 distinct CDR3 sequences; about 8.1% of these occur just once. The ten most abundant clones make up roughly 2.5% of the sample. This sample comprised whole blood, obtained in connection with sensitization to the hapten diphenylcyclopropenone (DPC). The receptors here all came from a woman aged 40 to 50 with alopecia areata. Some clones in this sample may be carry-over from other donors' samples.

This clonotype was counted at least ten times. V gene TRBV9 combines with J gene TRBJ2-1, with D possibly being TRBD1 or TRBD2 (5 bases each). The CDR3 spans 14 residues. Trimming shortened V by 1 base and J by 9 bases, and 14 bases separated the two germline ends. CDR1 SGDLS and CDR2 YYNGEE come from the germline V gene. The CDR3 DNA reads as TGTGCCAGCAGCGTACAAGACGGGACCCCTGAGCAGTTCTTC. Translating gives CASSVQDGTPEQFF.

This clonotype came up a few times. The genes are TRBV28 and TRBJ1-4; D not certain. The length of the CDR3 is 13 residues. V lost 4 bases and J lost 5, with 8 bases in between. Germline values: CDR1 MDHEN, CDR2 SYDVKM. The CDR3 nucleotides are TGTGCCAGCAGTTACGGGGTCAATGAAAAACTGTTTTTT. Translation: CASSYGVNEKLFF.

V and J are TRBV28 and TRBJ2-3; D call uncertain. Germline CDR1 reads MDHEN; CDR2 reads SYDVKM. V was clipped by 6 bases and J by 7 bases, with 8 bases between them. The CDR3 covers 11 residues. The CDR3 DNA sequence: TGTGCCAGCAGAGCCCTCCATACGCAGTATTTT. It is translated as CASRALHTQYF.

This clonotype turned up a few times. This rearrangement joins TRBV7-2 to TRBJ2-5; the D gene is possibly TRBD2 (6 bases). Trimming left V 1 base short and J 4 bases short, with 13 bases between. CDR1 is SGHTA and CDR2 is FQGNSA in the germline V gene. There are 15 residues in the CDR3. CDR3 nucleotide sequence: TGTGCCAGCAGCTTAGGCCCAGGAGGGGCAGAGACCCAGTACTTC. Amino acids: CASSLGPGGAETQYF. The whole variable domain, remainder taken from reference TRBV7-2 and TRBJ2-5, is GAGVSQSPSNKVTEKGKDVELRCDPISGHTALYWYRQSLGQGLEFLIYFQGNSAPDKSGLPSDRFSAERTGGSVSTLTIQRTQQEDSAVYLCASSLGPGGAETQYFGPGTRLLVL.

The CDR3 loop is CASSQPGGNEKLFF. The CDR3 nucleotides read TGTGCCAGCAGCCAACCCGGCGGTAATGAAAAACTGTTTTTT. The chain employs TRBV6-5 and TRBJ1-4, with D hard to call. The CDR3 covers 14 residues. V lost 6 bases, J lost 4 bases, and 12 bases lay in between. The germline V gene has CDR1 MNHEY and CDR2 SVGAGI.

The rearrangement uses TRBV7-9 and TRBJ1-2; unclear D gene. There are 13 residues in the CDR3. The V end was cut by 2 bases, the J end by 5 bases, with 9 bases between. CDR1 is SEHNR, CDR2 FQNEAQ, per germline (reference sequence). CDR3 region: CASSLPGPYGYTF. The CDR3 DNA reads TGTGCCAGCAGCTTACCTGGGCCTTATGGCTACACCTTC.

This clonotype was seen at least ten times. The J gene is TRBJ1-1, the V gene TRBV29-1; the match to TRBD1 covers 7 bases. Germline CDR1 is SQVTM and CDR2 is ANQGSEA. The junction had 5 bases not matched to a gene; V was cut back by 6 bases and J by 4 bases. CDR3 length: 12 residues. This CDR3 reads CSVEGAVTEAFF. CDR3 nucleotide sequence: TGCAGCGTGGAGGGGGCAGTCACTGAAGCTTTCTTT.

There are a few counts of this clonotype. This CDR3 is CSASLPSTDTQYF. The DNA of the CDR3 is TGCAGTGCTAGTCTCCCGAGCACAGATACGCAGTATTTT. The V gene is TRBV20-1, the J gene TRBJ2-3; D is uncertain. The CDR3 spans 13 residues. V shed 3 bases and J shed 0 bases, with 7 bases lying between them. Germline V gene data show CDR1 as DFQATT and CDR2 as SNEGSKA (reference sequence).

The chain couples TRBV27 to TRBJ2-3; D unresolved. The CDR3 sequence is 15 residues long. Germline CDR1 is MNHEY and CDR2 is SMNVEV (reference sequence). Trimming cost V 5 bases and J 0 bases, with 12 bases left between them. CDR3 sequence: CASSPALTSTDTQYF. DNA for the CDR3: TGTGCCAGCAGTCCCGCGCTTACTAGCACAGATACGCAGTATTTT.

The J gene is TRBJ2-7, the V gene TRBV20-1; D is possibly TRBD1 or TRBD2 (5 bases each). The germline V and J ends were trimmed by 2 bases and 7 bases, with 18 bases remaining between them. The germline CDR1 and CDR2 sequences are DFQATT and SNEGSKA (reference sequence). The CDR3 covers 14 residues. The DNA for the CDR3 is TGCAGTGCTAGATTAGCTCTCGGGGCGGAAGAGCAGTACTTC. Translating it yields CSARLALGAEEQYF.

This clonotype was seen a handful of times. The V and J genes are TRBV6-5 and TRBJ1-1; TRBD1 matches at 11 bases. V lost 2 bases to trimming and J lost 3 bases; unmatched junction nucleotides: 2. This CDR3 has 15 amino acids. Germline assignment: CDR1 MNHEY and CDR2 SVGAGI. DNA of the CDR3: TGTGCCAGCAGTTACGCGGGACAGGGGGACACTGAAGCTTTCTTT. The encoded protein is CASSYAGQGDTEAFF.

This clonotype was counted between two and nine times. The CDR3 is CASSPLSEETQYF. The DNA for the CDR3 is TGTGCCAGCAGCCCACTTAGTGAGGAGACCCAGTACTTC. V and J are TRBV7-9 and TRBJ2-5; D not certain. V lost 5 bases and J 5 bases, leaving 12 bases between the germline ends. The CDR3 extends over 13 amino acids. Germline CDR1 and CDR2: SEHNR and FQNEAQ (reference sequence).

This clonotype was recorded at least ten times. This rearrangement joins TRBV6-5 to TRBJ1-1; D is unresolved. Trimming cost V 5 bases and J 8 bases, with 15 bases left between them. CDR3 length: 13 residues. CDR1 and CDR2 (germline): MNHEY, SVGAGI. The CDR3 coding sequence is TGTGCCAGCAGTACCGGGCCCGAGGGAGAAGCTTTCTTT. It yields the protein CASSTGPEGEAFF.

This clonotype was counted many times. The V gene is TRBV7-2, the J gene TRBJ2-5, with 7 positions matching TRBD2. Germline-derived CDR1 and CDR2 are SGHTA and FQGNSA. J lost 5 bases, V lost 0 bases, and 9 bases had no gene match. The CDR3 extends over 16 amino acids. This CDR3 reads CASSLAWGGSGETQYF. The DNA of the CDR3 is TGTGCCAGCAGCTTAGCCTGGGGCGGGAGCGGGGAGACCCAGTACTTC.

This clonotype has more than one count but fewer than ten. The V and J genes are TRBV6-5 and TRBJ1-1; 7 positions match TRBD1. There are 14 residues in the CDR3. The V and J ends lost 6 bases and 2 bases, in that order; junction bases with no gene match: 6. CDR1 and CDR2 (germline): MNHEY, SVGAGI. The CDR3 nucleotides are TGTGCCAGCAGGGAGGGGACAGCTAACACTGAAGCTTTCTTT. This translates into CASREGTANTEAFF.

A few counts support this clonotype. The V gene is TRBV11-2, the J gene TRBJ2-1; no reliable D call. The V gene's germline CDR1 is SGHAT and CDR2 FQNNGV. V was cut by 4 bases and J by 4 bases, with 8 bases left in between. The CDR3 runs to 13 residues. Here the CDR3 reads CASSSDQYNEQFF. The DNA for the CDR3 is TGTGCCAGCAGCTCCGACCAATACAATGAGCAGTTCTTC.

This clonotype has more than one count but fewer than ten. The rearrangement links TRBV5-1 to TRBJ1-4; D is possibly TRBD1 (5 bases). This CDR3 region has 14 residues. Deletions cut 4 bases from V and 6 bases from J, with 13 bases between. CDR1 is SGHRS, CDR2 YFSETQ, per germline. CDR3 nucleotide sequence: TGCGCCAGCAGCCGTAAGGGGCAGGATGAAAAACTGTTTTTT. Amino acids: CASSRKGQDEKLFF.

This clonotype showed up many times. The rearrangement joins TRBV5-1 to TRBJ2-7, with 9 bases fitting TRBD1. The CDR3 sequence is 15 residues long. Germline V CDR1 and CDR2: SGHRS, YFSETQ. After removal of 4 bases from V and 2 bases from J, the junction contained 7 bases not matched to a gene. The CDR3 DNA sequence: TGCGCCAGCAGCCTCGAAGGACAGGGGACCTACGAGCAGTACTTC. Amino acids: CASSLEGQGTYEQYF. The full variable domain, its missing parts supplied by reference TRBV5-1 and TRBJ2-7, is KAGVTQTPRYLIKTRGQQVTLSCSPISGHRSVSWYQQTPGQGLQFLFEYFSETQRNKGNFPGRFSGRQFSNSRSEMNVSTLELGDSALYLCASSLEGQGTYEQYFGPGTRLTVT.

J is TRBJ1-1 and V is TRBV20-1, with a tentative D call TRBD1 (5 bases). Germline CDR1 and CDR2: DFQATT and SNEGSKA (reference sequence). V was pared by 6 bases and J by 6 bases, with 20 bases between. This CDR3 contains 14 residues. CDR3 sequence reads: CSAQRTAMGAEAFF. The CDR3 nucleotides read TGCAGTGCCCAGCGGACGGCCATGGGGGCTGAAGCTTTCTTT.

In this sample, this clonotype turned up many times. The gene calls are TRBV15 and TRBJ2-1; maybe TRBD2 (7 bases). V was pared by 6 bases and J by 2 bases, with 17 bases between. The CDR3 consists of 16 residues. Looked up from germline, CDR1 is LNHNV and CDR2 is YYDKDF (reference sequence). CDR3 region: CATRGGGAIPYNEQFF. The CDR3 nucleotides are TGTGCCACCAGAGGGGGGGGAGCGATTCCCTACAATGAGCAGTTCTTC. The variable domain in full, with the rest retrieved from reference TRBV15 and TRBJ2-1, is DAMVIQNPRYQVTQFGKPVTLSCSQTLNHNVMYWYQQKSSQAPKLLFHYYDKDFNNEADTPDNFQSRRPNTSFCFLDIRSPGLGDTAMYLCATRGGGAIPYNEQFFGPGTRLTVL.

This clonotype was detected many times. The chain uses TRBV6-2 or TRBV6-3 and TRBJ1-4, with 9 positions matching TRBD1. V dropped 2 bases and J dropped 8; count of bases not matched to a gene: 3. The CDR3 runs 14 residues. Per germline, CDR1 MNHEY and CDR2 SVGEGT. The CDR3 sequence: CASSYGGTGEKLFF. In DNA, the CDR3 is TGTGCCAGCAGTTACGGCGGGACAGGGGAAAAACTGTTTTTT.

This clonotype was detected many times. This chain links TRBV28 with TRBJ2-1, with 7 nucleotides matching TRBD2. CDR1 MDHEN and CDR2 SYDVKM come from the germline V gene. V trimming: 3 bases; J trimming: 0 bases; junction bases outside the gene matches: 8. The CDR3 has 17 amino acids. CDR3 region: CASSLGSGGSSYNEQFF. In DNA form, the CDR3 reads TGTGCCAGCAGTTTGGGATCGGGCGGGAGCTCCTACAATGAGCAGTTCTTC.

CDR3 sequence (DNA): TGTGCCAGCAGCACGGGACTAGCGGGCCGCTACGAGCAGTACTTC. This sequence encodes CASSTGLAGRYEQYF. V and J are TRBV6-2 or TRBV6-3 and TRBJ2-7; TRBD2 aligns across 12 bases. This CDR3 region has 15 residues. V lost 6 bases and J lost 3; bases outside the gene matches: 6. CDR1 and CDR2 (germline): MNHEY, SVGEGT.

The sample holds a few counts of this clonotype. The chain links TRBV6-2 or TRBV6-3 to TRBJ2-7; D is ambiguous. The CDR3 loop spans 13 amino acids. From germline, CDR1 is MNHEY and CDR2 SVGEGT. The germline V and J ends were trimmed by 6 bases and 3 bases, with 12 bases remaining between them. The CDR3 spells CASSPLGVYEQYF. In DNA, the CDR3 is TGTGCCAGCAGCCCCCTTGGGGTCTACGAGCAGTACTTC.